The 26 T cell receptor beta chains reported below all come from one sample, sequenced in a study of T cell responses to AZD1222 COVID-19 vaccine. Produced via immunoSEQ multiplex PCR; TCRdb's table is partial and in-frame only. In the table there are 150,000 or so clones, over 75% of which are singletons. The sample consisted of peripheral blood, taken on day 0 of AZD1222 vaccination. These receptors were taken from an adult in good health.

This clone was recorded at least ten times. The chain recombines TRBV12-3 or TRBV12-4 with TRBJ2-7; TRBD1 aligns across 10 bases. The junction had 9 bases not matched to a gene; V was cut back by 10 bases and J by 6 bases. This CDR3 spans 13 amino acids. This CDR3 reads CATMTGGAGEQYF. The CDR3 DNA follows: TGTGCCACCATGACAGGGGGCGCGGGCGAGCAGTACTTC.

This rearrangement joins TRBV15 to TRBJ2-7; D is perhaps TRBD1 (5 bases). There are 12 residues in the CDR3. V lost 5 bases, J lost 10 bases, and 15 bases lay in between. From germline, CDR1 is LNHNV and CDR2 YYDKDF (reference sequence). The CDR3 region has the DNA TGTGCCACCAGCGAGAGGCCAGGGTATCAGTACTTC. Translation: CATSERPGYQYF.

The J gene is TRBJ1-1, the V gene TRBV3-1 (or the pseudogene TRBV3-2), with a weak D call TRBD1 (5 bases). Between the trimmed V and J ends, which lost 0 bases and 4 bases, there was a span of 12 bases. The CDR3 runs 15 residues. Germline loops: CDR1 LGHDT, CDR2 YNNKEL (reference sequence). The CDR3 sequence is CASSQDRQGGTEAFF. The CDR3 region has the DNA TGTGCCAGCAGCCAAGATCGGCAGGGTGGCACTGAAGCTTTCTTT.

The gene calls are TRBV4-3 and TRBJ2-7; D remains ambiguous. CDR1 is LGHNA and CDR2 is YSLEER in the germline V gene. This CDR3 has 14 amino acids. V lost 0 bases to trimming and J lost 3 bases, with 9 bases between them. CDR3 in DNA: TGCGCCAGCAGCCAAGAAAACGGAAACTACGAGCAGTACTTC. Translating it yields CASSQENGNYEQYF.

The chain combines TRBV15 with TRBJ1-2; no definite D call. Deletions cut 1 base from V and 4 bases from J, with 13 bases between. The CDR3 contains 15 residues. Per the germline V gene, CDR1 is LNHNV and CDR2 is YYDKDF (reference sequence). CDR3 protein: CATSRGGPLPYGYTF. The DNA of the CDR3 is TGTGCCACCAGCAGAGGTGGGCCCCTACCCTATGGCTACACCTTC. The whole variable domain, filled in from reference TRBV15 and TRBJ1-2, reads DAMVIQNPRYQVTQFGKPVTLSCSQTLNHNVMYWYQQKSSQAPKLLFHYYDKDFNNEADTPDNFQSRRPNTSFCFLDIRSPGLGDTAMYLCATSRGGPLPYGYTFGSGTRLTVV.

Only a few counts were recorded for this clone. The chain uses TRBV28 and TRBJ1-5, with D uncertain. V shed 6 bases and J shed 4 bases, with 16 bases lying between them. Germline CDR1 MDHEN, CDR2 SYDVKM. The CDR3 is 15 amino acids. The CDR3 loop is CASRPQTPKNQPQHF. CDR3 coding DNA: TGTGCCAGCAGACCTCAGACCCCGAAGAATCAGCCCCAGCATTTT.

The gene calls are TRBV2 and TRBJ1-2; 7 nucleotides agree with TRBD1. Germline CDR1 reads SNHLY; CDR2 reads FYNNEI. Trimming took 6 bases from V and 5 from J; bases not matched to a gene: 9. CDR3 length: 14 amino acids. This CDR3 reads CASSAGTVIYGYTF. CDR3 coding DNA: TGTGCCAGCAGCGCCGGGACAGTGATTTATGGCTACACCTTC.

The chain uses TRBV24-1 and TRBJ2-7; no clear D gene. Trimming cost V 2 bases and J 6 bases, with 19 bases left between them. This CDR3 is 16 amino acids long. Per the germline V gene, CDR1 is KGHDR and CDR2 is SFDVKD. CDR3: CATSDSLVGDIGEQYF. The CDR3 coding sequence is TGTGCCACCAGTGATTCTTTGGTTGGGGATATCGGCGAGCAGTACTTC.

The genes are TRBV28 and TRBJ1-2; perhaps TRBD1 as D (6 bases). CDR1 and CDR2 from the germline V gene are MDHEN and SYDVKM. The CDR3 has 16 residues. Trimming pared 5 bases from V and 4 bases from J, leaving 20 bases between. DNA for the CDR3: TGTGCCAGCAGTCACTCCGATGCGGGACACCCCTATGGCTACACCTTC. Protein product: CASSHSDAGHPYGYTF.

CDR3 nucleotide sequence: TGTGCCAGCAGTCCGGGACACTCGGGCTATGGCTACACCTTC. This translates into CASSPGHSGYGYTF. This chain connects TRBV6-5 to TRBJ1-2; D is possibly TRBD1 (6 bases). CDR3 length equals 14 residues. The V gene lost 5 bases and the J gene lost 4 bases, with 14 bases spanning the gap. Germline lookup yields CDR1 MNHEY and CDR2 SVGAGI.

V usage is TRBV7-2 and J usage is TRBJ1-5; D may be TRBD1 (6 bases). Germline V gives CDR1 SGHTA, CDR2 FQGNSA. The V gene lost 1 base and the J gene lost 2 bases, with 15 bases spanning the gap. The CDR3 consists of 17 residues. The CDR3 bases are TGTGCCAGCAGCTTAGGGCAGAGGGGGACCGGCAATCAGCCCCAGCATTTT. This gives the protein CASSLGQRGTGNQPQHF.

The chain carries TRBV7-6 and TRBJ2-2; TRBD2 matches 13 bases. CDR1 SGHVS and CDR2 FNYEAQ come from the germline V gene. The CDR3 has 18 amino acids. V shed 4 bases and J 0 bases; nucleotides not matched to a gene: 5. The CDR3 sequence is CASSSLLAGGPNTGELFF. CDR3 sequence (DNA): TGTGCCAGCAGCTCGCTACTAGCGGGGGGGCCGAACACCGGGGAGCTGTTTTTT.

V gene TRBV30 combines with J gene TRBJ1-2; D remains unclear. CDR1 GTSNPN and CDR2 SVGIG come from the germline V gene (reference sequence). The CDR3 is made up of 15 amino acids. The V end was cut by 3 bases, the J end by 5 bases, with 19 bases between. The CDR3 is CAWSLDGLTVYGYTF. CDR3 DNA sequence: TGTGCCTGGAGCCTAGACGGTCTCACCGTTTATGGCTACACCTTC.

This chain uses TRBV7-2 with TRBJ2-3; 8 bases line up with TRBD2. Trimming at V came to 6 bases and at J to 0 bases, leaving 2 bases not matched to a gene. The germline V gene has CDR1 SGHTA and CDR2 FQGNSA. The CDR3 consists of 14 residues. CDR3 protein: CASRRGASTDTQYF. CDR3 nucleotide sequence: TGTGCCAGCAGGCGGGGGGCTAGCACAGATACGCAGTATTTT.

J is TRBJ2-2 and V is TRBV6-5; D tentatively reads TRBD1 or TRBD2 (6 bases each). The CDR3 consists of 14 residues. The V gene lost 6 bases and the J gene lost 6 bases, with 14 bases spanning the gap. CDR1 is MNHEY, CDR2 SVGAGI, per germline. The chain's CDR3 is CASRERGDAGELFF. The CDR3 nucleotides read TGTGCCAGCAGGGAGAGGGGGGACGCCGGGGAGCTGTTTTTT.

The rearrangement joins TRBV18 to TRBJ1-6; D remains ambiguous. Germline loops: CDR1 KGHSH, CDR2 LQKENI. Between the trimmed V and J ends, which lost 6 bases and 10 bases, there was a span of 16 bases. CDR3 length: 14 residues. CDR3 loop: CASSPGLTPSPLHF. The CDR3 nucleotides are TGTGCCAGCTCCCCGGGCCTGACGCCATCACCCCTCCACTTT.

This chain joins TRBV2 and TRBJ1-4, with D hard to call. V was clipped by 6 bases and J by 0 bases, with 14 bases between them. The CDR3 loop spans 16 amino acids. CDR1 and CDR2 from the germline V gene are SNHLY and FYNNEI. The CDR3 sequence is CASREFLKATNEKLFF. CDR3 DNA sequence: TGTGCCAGCAGGGAATTCCTCAAGGCAACTAATGAAAAACTGTTTTTT. Complete variable domain (other parts from reference TRBV2 and TRBJ1-4): EPEVTQTPSHQVTQMGQEVILRCVPISNHLYFYWYRQILGQKVEFLVSFYNNEISEKSEIFDDQFSVERPDGSNFTLKIRSTKLEDSAMYFCASREFLKATNEKLFFGSGTQLSVL.

V gene TRBV30 combines with J gene TRBJ1-3, with TRBD1 matching over 8 bases. The CDR3 covers 19 residues. Germline values: CDR1 GTSNPN, CDR2 SVGIG (reference sequence). Trimming cost V 2 bases and J 5 bases; bases outside gene matches: 20. The CDR3 loop is CAWSPDPRTGTVKRNTIYF. CDR3 sequence (DNA): TGTGCCTGGAGTCCCGACCCCCGGACAGGGACGGTGAAAAGAAACACCATATATTTT.

This clone was counted once. The V and J genes are TRBV10-1 and TRBJ2-7; a possible D gene is TRBD2 (6 bases). Germline loops: CDR1 WNHNN, CDR2 SYGVQD (reference sequence). The CDR3 has 16 amino acids. V was cut by 2 bases and J by 0 bases, with 14 bases left in between. CDR3 DNA sequence: TGCGCCAGCAGTGAGAGTGTGGAACTAGCCTCCTACGAGCAGTACTTC. The encoded protein is CASSESVELASYEQYF.

The chain combines TRBV28 with TRBJ1-4; D is unresolved. Trimming cost V 5 bases and J 1 base, with 11 bases left between them. The CDR3 runs 15 residues. Looked up from germline, CDR1 is MDHEN and CDR2 is SYDVKM. CDR3 coding DNA: TGTGCCAGCAGTCCCGATCGTGGAACTAATGAAAAACTGTTTTTT. As protein: CASSPDRGTNEKLFF.

The chain combines TRBV7-2 with TRBJ1-5; D is unclear. In germline, CDR1 is SGHTA, CDR2 FQGNSA. The CDR3 contains 15 residues. The V end lost 5 bases, the J end lost 0 bases, and 11 bases lay between the germline ends. The CDR3 region has the DNA TGTGCCAGCAGCGTCTCCGGGCCTAGCAATCAGCCCCAGCATTTT. This translates into CASSVSGPSNQPQHF.

This clone appeared a single time. The V and J genes are TRBV4-2 and TRBJ2-2; TRBD1 agrees at 10 bases. Per the germline V gene, CDR1 is LGHNA and CDR2 is YNFKEQ. Unmatched junction bases numbered 17, after V lost 4 bases and J lost 6 bases. This CDR3 is built from 19 residues. The CDR3 reads CASSLHTLNLDRGAGELFF. In nucleotides, the CDR3 is TGTGCCAGCAGCCTACACACACTAAACCTGGACAGGGGGGCCGGGGAGCTGTTTTTT.

This chain links TRBV7-9 with TRBJ1-4; no clear D gene. Germline lookup yields CDR1 SEHNR and CDR2 FQNEAQ (reference sequence). The ends were cut back, 5 bases at V and 3 bases at J, with 13 bases in the middle. This CDR3 comprises 15 residues. The CDR3 loop is CASSPAMMANEKLFF. In DNA form, the CDR3 reads TGTGCCAGCAGCCCCGCCATGATGGCTAATGAAAAACTGTTTTTT.

This chain connects TRBV7-6 to TRBJ2-5, with D maybe TRBD2 (5 bases). The length of the CDR3 is 12 residues. Germline assignment: CDR1 SGHVS and CDR2 FNYEAQ. Trimming took 5 bases from V and 5 from J, leaving 9 bases between them. CDR3 sequence (DNA): TGTGCCAGCAGCACCACGGGGGAGACCCAGTACTTC. Amino acids: CASSTTGETQYF. The full variable domain, with the rest looked up from reference TRBV7-6 and TRBJ2-5, is GAGVSQSPRYKVTKRGQDVALRCDPISGHVSLYWYRQALGQGPEFLTYFNYEAQQDKSGLPNDRFSAERPEGSISTLTIQRTEQRDSAMYRCASSTTGETQYFGPGTRLLVL.

The chain has TRBV15 and TRBJ2-7; maybe TRBD1 (7 bases). There are 15 residues in the CDR3. The germline CDR1 and CDR2 sequences are LNHNV and YYDKDF (reference sequence). Between the trimmed V and J ends, which lost 0 bases and 3 bases, there was a span of 12 bases. The CDR3 DNA reads TGTGCCACCAGCAGAGATCATCAGGGGGGCTACGAGCAGTACTTC. Translating it yields CATSRDHQGGYEQYF.

The chain has TRBV15 and TRBJ1-4, with D tentatively TRBD1 (6 bases). Trimming removed 6 bases from V and 3 bases from J, with 8 bases in between. The CDR3 consists of 13 residues. Germline V gives CDR1 LNHNV, CDR2 YYDKDF (reference sequence). The CDR3 sequence is CATRDRPNEKLFF. The CDR3 DNA is TGTGCCACCAGGGACAGACCTAATGAAAAACTGTTTTTT.